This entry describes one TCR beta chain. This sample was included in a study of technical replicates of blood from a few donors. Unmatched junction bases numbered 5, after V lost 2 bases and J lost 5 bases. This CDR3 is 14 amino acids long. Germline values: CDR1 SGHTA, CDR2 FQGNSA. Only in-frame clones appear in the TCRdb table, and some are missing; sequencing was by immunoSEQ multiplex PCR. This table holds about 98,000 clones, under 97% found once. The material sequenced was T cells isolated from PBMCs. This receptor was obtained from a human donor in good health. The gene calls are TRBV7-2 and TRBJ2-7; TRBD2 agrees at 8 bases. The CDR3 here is CASSLPAGAHEQYF. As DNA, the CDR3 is TGTGCCAGCAGCTTACCAGCGGGAGCACACGAGCAGTACTTC.